This TCR beta chain was sequenced during a study of monozygotic twins with inflammatory bowel disease. This CDR3 comprises 12 residues. Germline CDR1 is SEHNR and CDR2 is FQNEAQ (reference sequence). TCRdb re-called the 5' RACE reads, yielding one record per CDR3 amino acid sequence without DNA. This repertoire includes about 110,000 distinct CDR3 sequences. The specimen was blood. This TCR came from a human donor with ulcerative colitis or Crohn's disease, or a healthy co-twin of an affected twin (not recorded which). The rearrangement joins TRBV7-9 to TRBJ1-1; TCRdb lists TRBD1, though no DNA is available to test this call. This CDR3 reads CASSLLSAEAFF.